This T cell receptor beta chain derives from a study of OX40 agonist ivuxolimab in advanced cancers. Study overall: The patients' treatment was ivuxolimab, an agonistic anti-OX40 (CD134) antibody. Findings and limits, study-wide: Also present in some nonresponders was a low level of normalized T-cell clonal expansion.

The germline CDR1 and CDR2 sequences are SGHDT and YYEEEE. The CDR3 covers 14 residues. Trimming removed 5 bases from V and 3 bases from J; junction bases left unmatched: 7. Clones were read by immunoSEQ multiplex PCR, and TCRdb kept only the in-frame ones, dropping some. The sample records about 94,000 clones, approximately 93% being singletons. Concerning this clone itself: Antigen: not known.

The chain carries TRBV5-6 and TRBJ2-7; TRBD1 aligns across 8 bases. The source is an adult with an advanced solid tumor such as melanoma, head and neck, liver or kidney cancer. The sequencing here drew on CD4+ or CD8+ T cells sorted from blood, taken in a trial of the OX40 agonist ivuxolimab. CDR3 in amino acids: CASRDRVGGYEQYF. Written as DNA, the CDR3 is TGTGCCAGCAGGGACAGGGTAGGGGGCTACGAGCAGTACTTC.